These 20 T cell receptor beta chains came from one sample sequenced in a study of cytomegalovirus exposure and HLA in healthy donors. It was with 60 Vbeta and 13 Jbeta primers that the PCR ran. Method: immunoSEQ multiplex PCR; TCRdb's copy keeps in-frame clones and lacks some. Among approximately 160,000 clones listed, approximately 67% were seen once. What was sequenced was PBMCs. Every receptor here comes from a woman between 18 and 29 years old in good health and CMV-seropositive.

This clone was counted between two and nine times. The chain recombines TRBV15 with TRBJ2-5; 8 positions agree with TRBD2. CDR1 is LNHNV and CDR2 is YYDKDF in the germline V gene (reference sequence). CDR3 length: 14 amino acids. Trimming took 1 base from V and 3 from J; bases not matched to a gene: 1. The CDR3 DNA is TGTGCCACCAGCAGAGGACTAGCGAAAGAGACCCAGTACTTC. This gives the protein CATSRGLAKETQYF.

The chain joins TRBV6-6 to TRBJ2-5, with 14 positions matching TRBD2. Germline lookup yields CDR1 MNHNY and CDR2 SVGAGI (reference sequence). This CDR3 contains 14 residues. J lost 4 bases, V lost 11 bases, and 6 bases had no gene match. The CDR3 loop is CASSTSGRVETQYF. CDR3 nucleotide sequence: TGTGCCTCCTCGACTAGCGGGAGGGTAGAGACCCAGTACTTC.

The chain uses TRBV28 and TRBJ1-5, with 7 nucleotides matching TRBD1. Germline assignment: CDR1 MDHEN and CDR2 SYDVKM. V shed 8 bases, J shed 2 bases, and the junction held 9 bases outside the gene matches. The CDR3 consists of 15 residues. The CDR3 is CASRKDRRGNQPQHF. The CDR3 DNA follows: TGTGCCAGCCGGAAGGACAGGCGGGGCAATCAGCCCCAGCATTTT.

The chain joins TRBV25-1 to TRBJ1-3, with 7 bases that match TRBD1. Germline CDR1 reads MGHDK; CDR2 reads SYGVNS. J gave up 8 bases and V 6 bases, and 19 bases lay outside the gene matches. This CDR3 is built from 17 residues. For the CDR3, the DNA is TGTGCCAGCAGCGGCATGAGCGAGACAGGGTTTAGGGACACCATATATTTT. This translates into CASSGMSETGFRDTIYF.

This chain links TRBV7-2 with TRBJ2-7; a weak D match, TRBD2 (5 bases). The CDR3 is 12 residues long. Germline V gene data show CDR1 as SGHTA and CDR2 as FQGNSA. Trimming removed 1 base at V and 4 bases at J, with 5 bases between. The CDR3 protein is CASSLGEYEQYF. As DNA, the CDR3 is TGTGCCAGCAGCTTAGGGGAGTACGAGCAGTACTTC.

This clone was observed a handful of times. The chain employs TRBV2 and TRBJ2-5; 10 nucleotides align to TRBD2. The CDR3 covers 15 residues. Trimming at V came to 2 bases and at J to 4 bases, leaving 4 bases not matched to a gene. Germline V gene data show CDR1 as SNHLY and CDR2 as FYNNEI. CDR3 protein: CASSESSGGSETQYF. The CDR3 region has the DNA TGTGCCAGCAGTGAATCTAGCGGGGGATCAGAGACCCAGTACTTC.

This clone has just a few counts. The chain joins TRBV7-3 to TRBJ2-5; TRBD2 matches at 10 bases. The trim removed 2 bases at V and 7 bases at J, leaving 10 bases unmatched. Per the germline V gene, CDR1 is SGHTA and CDR2 is FQGTGA. The CDR3 has 16 residues. The DNA of the CDR3 is TGTGCCAGCAGCTTACACCTAGCGGGGGCCCGGGGGACCCAGTACTTC. It encodes CASSLHLAGARGTQYF.

J is TRBJ2-2 and V is TRBV6-6, with TRBD2 matching 9 bases. The germline gives CDR1 MNHNY, CDR2 SVGAGI (reference sequence). CDR3 size: 14 residues. V lost 8 bases to trimming and J lost 3 bases; unmatched junction nucleotides: 4. The CDR3: CASRGGRDTGELFF. Written as DNA, the CDR3 is TGTGCCAGCCGTGGCGGGAGGGACACCGGGGAGCTGTTTTTT.

The chain joins TRBV25-1 to TRBJ2-7; 10 nucleotides agree with TRBD2. J lost 5 bases, V lost 0 bases, and 7 bases had no gene match. The CDR3 is 16 amino acids. Germline V gives CDR1 MGHDK, CDR2 SYGVNS. The CDR3 spells CASSEYSSGRADEQYF. CDR3 DNA sequence: TGTGCCAGCAGTGAATACTCAAGCGGGAGGGCCGACGAGCAGTACTTC.

The J gene is TRBJ2-2, the V gene TRBV6-5; TRBD2 might be the D (5 bases). The V gene lost 0 bases and the J gene lost 3 bases, with 11 bases spanning the gap. The CDR3 totals 16 residues. Per the germline V gene, CDR1 is MNHEY and CDR2 is SVGAGI. Written as DNA, the CDR3 is TGTGCCAGCAGTTACTCAGCCCTACTAGACACCGGGGAGCTGTTTTTT. It codes for CASSYSALLDTGELFF.

This clone was detected a few times. This chain links TRBV27 with TRBJ2-7; unclear D gene. Trimming took off 5 bases at V and 0 bases at J, with 5 bases between the two ends. The CDR3 has 12 residues. CDR1 is MNHEY and CDR2 is SMNVEV in the germline V gene (reference sequence). This CDR3 is CASSPSSYEQYF. As DNA, the CDR3 is TGTGCCAGCAGTCCGTCCTCCTACGAGCAGTACTTC.

This chain uses TRBV4-1 with TRBJ2-7; TRBD2 aligns across 10 bases. CDR1 is MGHRA, CDR2 YSYEKL, per germline. V lost 0 bases to trimming and J lost 5 bases; unmatched junction nucleotides: 13. This CDR3 region has 18 residues. The CDR3 coding sequence is TGCGCCAGCAGCCAAGAAAGGGCTAGCGGGAGTAGGTGGGACGAGCAGTACTTC. This translates into CASSQERASGSRWDEQYF.

The chain carries TRBV7-8 and TRBJ2-7, with D perhaps TRBD1 (7 bases). The germline V gene has CDR1 SGHVS and CDR2 FQNEAQ. This CDR3 region has 15 residues. V lost 6 bases and J lost 0, with 15 bases in between. The CDR3 DNA is TGTGCCAGCAGTTCCCAGGGGGGCCACTCCTACGAGCAGTACTTC. Translation: CASSSQGGHSYEQYF.

A few counts support this clone. This sequence joins TRBV7-2 and TRBJ1-1, with a possible D match to TRBD1 (5 bases). This CDR3 is built from 13 residues. Germline-derived CDR1 and CDR2 are SGHTA and FQGNSA. V lost 2 bases and J 4 bases, leaving 8 bases between the germline ends. In DNA form, the CDR3 reads TGTGCCAGCAGCTTAACAGGTCTCACTGAAGCTTTCTTT. Its protein product is CASSLTGLTEAFF.

This sequence joins TRBV7-9 and TRBJ2-1; the match to TRBD2 covers 7 bases. There are 15 residues in the CDR3. Trimming took 3 bases from V and 5 from J; bases not matched to a gene: 7. Germline V gene sequence: CDR1 SEHNR, CDR2 FQNEAQ (reference sequence). CDR3 sequence reads: CASSLPLGLHNEQFF. The DNA for the CDR3 is TGTGCCAGCAGCTTGCCTCTGGGACTACACAATGAGCAGTTCTTC.

The rearrangement links TRBV28 to TRBJ2-7; perhaps TRBD1 as D (5 bases). The CDR3 totals 12 residues. Trimming stripped 8 bases from V and 3 bases from J, with 11 bases between. In germline, CDR1 is MDHEN, CDR2 SYDVKM. The CDR3 loop is CASGALIYEQYF. CDR3 DNA sequence: TGTGCCAGCGGGGCACTAATCTACGAGCAGTACTTC.

There are a few counts of this clone. This chain uses TRBV4-3 with TRBJ2-7; 9 bases fit TRBD1. The trim removed 0 bases at V and 3 bases at J, leaving 12 bases unmatched. CDR3 length: 18 amino acids. Germline CDR1 reads LGHNA; CDR2 reads YSLEER. The CDR3 is CASSQDAVSTGGDYEQYF. The CDR3 DNA sequence: TGCGCCAGCAGCCAAGATGCGGTTTCGACAGGGGGGGACTACGAGCAGTACTTC.

This chain links TRBV18 with TRBJ2-1; no clear D gene. The ends were cut back, 2 bases at V and 3 bases at J, with 11 bases in the middle. This CDR3 comprises 15 residues. CDR1 KGHSH and CDR2 LQKENI come from the germline V gene. The CDR3: CASSPSGVFYNEQFF. CDR3 DNA: TGTGCCAGCTCACCATCCGGAGTCTTCTACAATGAGCAGTTCTTC.

The rearrangement uses TRBV7-9 and TRBJ1-2, with D hard to call. This CDR3 is built from 12 residues. Germline V gene sequence: CDR1 SEHNR, CDR2 FQNEAQ (reference sequence). The V end was cut by 5 bases, the J end by 3 bases, with 7 bases between. CDR3 coding DNA: TGTGCCAGCAGCGCGTCCGACTATGGCTACACCTTC. This gives the protein CASSASDYGYTF.

The CDR3 reads CASSYLPAGYQETQYF. The CDR3 bases are TGTGCCAGCAGTTACTTGCCCGCAGGGTACCAAGAGACCCAGTACTTC. The genes are TRBV6-5 and TRBJ2-5; D possibly corresponds to TRBD1 (5 bases). Trimming pared 1 base from V and 0 bases from J, leaving 12 bases between. This CDR3 contains 16 residues. Germline V gives CDR1 MNHEY, CDR2 SVGAGI.